These T cell receptor beta chains were read from a single sample in a study of OX40 agonist ivuxolimab in advanced cancers. Produced via immunoSEQ multiplex PCR; TCRdb's table is partial and in-frame only. The sample lists fewer than 85,000 clones, 85% to 90% seen once, with roughly 0.51% in the top ten. This material consisted of CD4+ or CD8+ T cells sorted from blood, taken in a trial of the OX40 agonist ivuxolimab. These receptors were obtained from an adult with an advanced solid tumor such as melanoma, head and neck, liver or kidney cancer. CDR3s include the opening cysteine and the closing phenylalanine or tryptophan. The D gene is left open where the match is weak. Clone size is given for some rows only: seen once, a few or many times, or a class if the clone is expanded.

.	TRBV7-3	TRBJ2-5	.	CASSPGGASGETQYF	TGTGCCAGCAGTCCCGGTGGGGCTTCCGGGGAGACCCAGTACTTC
once	TRBV18	TRBJ2-1	TRBD2	CASSPESGRDNEQFF	TGTGCCAGCTCACCAGAGAGCGGGAGGGACAATGAGCAGTTCTTC
.	TRBV5-1	TRBJ2-4	.	CASSLDRRIQYF	TGCGCCAGCAGCTTGGATCGGCGCATTCAGTACTTC
few	TRBV27	TRBJ1-1	.	CASSFQENTEAFF	TGTGCCAGCAGCTTCCAGGAGAACACTGAAGCTTTCTTT
.	TRBV2	TRBJ1-2	TRBD1	CATPEGTGETNYGYTF	TGTGCCACCCCCGAAGGGACAGGGGAAACTAACTATGGCTACACCTTC
.	TRBV6-6	TRBJ1-3	.	CASVLADTIYF	TGTGCCAGCGTTCTGGCTGACACCATATATTTT
.	TRBV7-9	TRBJ2-3	.	CASSLGGGVADTQYF	TGTGCCAGCAGCTTAGGAGGGGGAGTTGCAGATACGCAGTATTTT
few	TRBV5-8	TRBJ2-7	.	CASSFVGVGPYF	TGTGCCAGCAGCTTTGTGGGTGTCGGACCGTACTTC
.	TRBV19	TRBJ2-1	.	CASSSQGVGEQFF	TGTGCCAGTAGTAGTCAGGGAGTTGGGGAGCAGTTCTTC
.	TRBV11-2	TRBJ1-2	TRBD1	CASRGRGQGYDGYTF	TGTGCCAGCAGGGGGAGGGGACAGGGGTATGATGGCTACACCTTC
.	TRBV6-4	TRBJ1-5	.	CASLRSGDSNQPQHF	TGTGCCAGCCTAAGGTCGGGGGATAGCAATCAGCCCCAGCATTTT
.	TRBV7-2	TRBJ2-7	.	CASSLRPGRPYEQYF	TGTGCCAGCAGCTTACGCCCGGGCAGACCGTACGAGCAGTACTTC
.	TRBV28	TRBJ1-2	TRBD1	CASSFPGRGLNGYTF	TGTGCCAGCAGTTTTCCGGGCAGGGGGCTCAATGGCTACACCTTC
.	TRBV19	TRBJ2-6	.	CASSTIDFPNGVLTF	TGTGCCAGTAGTACCATAGACTTTCCCAACGGCGTCCTGACTTTC
.	TRBV7-9	TRBJ2-2	.	CASSSFRSAGELFF	TGTGCCAGCAGCTCATTCAGGAGTGCCGGGGAGCTGTTTTTT
few	TRBV6-5	TRBJ1-2	.	CASSYSLGYVYTF	TGTGCCAGCAGTTACTCCCTGGGGTATGTCTACACCTTC
.	TRBV6-6	TRBJ2-7	.	CASRSGASYEQYF	TGTGCCAGCAGGTCCGGGGCCTCCTACGAGCAGTACTTC
.	TRBV4-1	TRBJ2-3	.	CASSQGGGQGADTQYF	TGCGCCAGCAGCCAAGGGGGGGGGCAGGGCGCAGATACGCAGTATTTT
.	TRBV10-3	TRBJ1-1	TRBD1	CAISVGQGGLTEAFF	TGTGCCATCAGTGTAGGTCAGGGGGGGTTAACTGAAGCTTTCTTT
few	TRBV11-3	TRBJ2-2	.	CASSSGGGTGELFF	TGTGCCAGCAGCTCCGGGGGTGGGACCGGGGAGCTGTTTTTT
.	TRBV5-6	TRBJ2-7	TRBD2	CASSLVLAGYEQYF	TGTGCCAGCAGCTTGGTCCTAGCGGGATACGAGCAGTACTTC
once	TRBV5-1	TRBJ2-2	.	CASSLPATGELFF	TGCGCCAGCAGTTTGCCAGCCACCGGGGAGCTGTTTTTT
once	TRBV18	TRBJ2-7	TRBD2	CASSQREATYEQYF	TGTGCCAGCTCGCAGCGGGAAGCGACTTACGAGCAGTACTTC
.	TRBV5-1	TRBJ2-2	.	CASSLGLTNTGELFF	TGCGCCAGCAGCCTAGGACTTACGAACACCGGGGAGCTGTTTTTT
.	TRBV6-1	TRBJ2-5	.	CASSEVGTMGETQYF	TGTGCCAGCAGTGAAGTAGGGACAATGGGGGAGACCCAGTACTTC
.	TRBV5-1	TRBJ2-2	.	CASSLFRPGELFF	TGCGCCAGCAGCTTGTTCCGCCCCGGGGAGCTGTTTTTT